This TCR beta chain was profiled in a study of regulatory T cells in long-lasting Graves disease. Arm-PCR of CDR3 regions and iRepertoire HTBI primers were the basis on which TCR beta libraries were built. From the multiplex PCR reads, TCRdb called clonotypes with MiXCR, one entry per CDR3 protein. The top ten clones hold around 21% of a sample with 370,000 or so distinct CDR3 sequences, around 15% of them seen once. Germline CDR1 and CDR2: SGHTA and FQGTGA. V trimming: 2 bases; J trimming: 6 bases; junction bases outside the gene matches: 3. This CDR3 region has 13 residues. This clonotype was observed many times. Documented time point: newly diagnosed GD, antithyroid drugs for less than 3 months. There was RNA extracted from PBMCs, and the TCR library was made from it. This sample also belongs to another study, concerning T cells in Graves' hyperthyroidism and ophthalmopathy. From that paper: Ophthalmopathy, which appeared later, was predicted by the model a median roughly 6.4 months before onset.

The chain has TRBV7-3 and TRBJ1-1; 7 nucleotides agree with TRBD1. The material was peripheral blood mononuclear cells (PBMCs), obtained at new diagnosis, from a patient treated with antithyroid drugs. The TCR originated in a woman under 30 with Graves disease. The CDR3 loop is CASSLDRAAEAFF. The DNA of the CDR3 is TGTGCCAGCAGCTTAGACAGGGCGGCTGAAGCTTTCTTT.